The 23 T cell receptor beta chains reported below all come from one sample, sequenced in a study of cytomegalovirus exposure and HLA in healthy donors. The PCR used 60 Vbeta and 13 Jbeta primers. Clones were sequenced by immunoSEQ multiplex PCR, and TCRdb holds only the in-frame ones, with some missing. The repertoire has approximately 150,000 clones, about 80% of them found once; the top ten carry 6.3%. The sequenced material came from PBMCs. Every receptor here comes from a man aged 40-49 years in good health and CMV-seropositive.

The V and J genes are TRBV29-1 and TRBJ2-1, with D unresolved. This CDR3 contains 15 residues. The germline gives CDR1 SQVTM, CDR2 ANQGSEA. V was trimmed by 0 bases and J by 0 bases, leaving 9 bases between them. The CDR3 DNA sequence: TGCAGCGTTGAAGATGTTAGCAGCTCCTACAATGAGCAGTTCTTC. Protein sequence: CSVEDVSSSYNEQFF.

V is TRBV7-9 and J is TRBJ2-5, with 9 bases that match TRBD2. The V gene's germline CDR1 is SEHNR and CDR2 FQNEAQ (reference sequence). The ends lost 5 bases at V and 2 bases at J; junction bases unmatched: 6. The CDR3 is 15 amino acids. This chain's CDR3 is CASSARLAEQETQYF. The CDR3 DNA sequence: TGTGCCAGCAGCGCCAGACTAGCGGAGCAAGAGACCCAGTACTTC. Using reference TRBV7-9 and TRBJ2-5 for the parts outside the CDR3, the full variable domain is DTGVSQNPRHKITKRGQNVTFRCDPISEHNRLYWYRQTLGQGPEFLTYFQNEAQLEKSRLLSDRFSAERPKGSFSTLEIQRTEQGDSAMYLCASSARLAEQETQYFGPGTRLLVL.

This chain uses TRBV19 with TRBJ2-5; possibly TRBD2 for D (5 bases). Trimming took off 3 bases at V and 4 bases at J, with 15 bases between the two ends. The CDR3 sequence is 15 residues long. CDR1 and CDR2 from the germline V gene are LNHDA and SQIVND (reference sequence). The CDR3: CASSISSAGGETQYF. Written as DNA, the CDR3 is TGTGCCAGTAGTATTTCCTCGGCCGGAGGAGAGACCCAGTACTTC.

The CDR3 loop is CASSRAGKSPTYEQYF. The DNA for the CDR3 is TGTGCCAGCAGCCGCGCCGGGAAAAGCCCAACCTACGAGCAGTACTTC. The chain has TRBV28 and TRBJ2-7, with TRBD2 as a possible D gene (5 bases). V shed 6 bases and J shed 2 bases, with 20 bases lying between them. The germline CDR1 and CDR2 sequences are MDHEN and SYDVKM. This CDR3 has 16 amino acids.

In the case of this clone: One end of the junction does not line up with germline, which may come from a read error. The rearrangement links TRBV4-1 to TRBJ1-2, with 8 bases lining up with TRBD1. The CDR3 consists of 15 residues. The germline gives CDR1 MGHRA, CDR2 YSYEKL. Here the CDR3 DNA reads TGCTCCAGCAGCCAGGACGTGACAGGGGACTATGGCTACACCTTC. Translating it yields CSSSQDVTGDYGYTF.

The rearrangement joins TRBV28 to TRBJ1-4; no definite D call. Trimming shortened V by 8 bases and J by 3 bases, and 10 bases separated the two germline ends. Germline assignment: CDR1 MDHEN and CDR2 SYDVKM. The CDR3 runs 13 residues. CDR3 DNA: TGTGCCAGCGGCACGGGAGCTAATGAAAAACTGTTTTTT. Protein sequence: CASGTGANEKLFF.

V is TRBV5-8 and J is TRBJ1-3, with D hard to call. Looked up from germline, CDR1 is SGHTS and CDR2 is YDEGEE. With 5 bases removed from V and 2 bases from J, the gap between germline ends came to 11 bases. This CDR3 comprises 14 residues. CDR3 residues: CASSTGFPGNTIYF. The CDR3 DNA reads TGTGCCAGCAGTACGGGATTCCCTGGAAACACCATATATTTT.

V gene TRBV10-3 combines with J gene TRBJ2-7; 11 bases agree with TRBD1. The CDR3 totals 14 residues. Germline loops: CDR1 ENHRY, CDR2 SYGVKD. The V and J ends lost 4 bases and 2 bases, in that order; junction bases with no gene match: 1. CDR3 residues: CAISGGQGAYEQYF. As DNA, the CDR3 is TGTGCCATCAGTGGGGGACAGGGGGCCTACGAGCAGTACTTC.

This clone has only a few counts. The chain links TRBV7-8 to TRBJ2-2, with a weak D call TRBD2 (6 bases). This CDR3 has 15 residues. Trimming stripped 3 bases from V and 3 bases from J, with 11 bases between. Germline V gives CDR1 SGHVS, CDR2 FQNEAQ. The CDR3 here is CASSFSGPYTGELFF. The CDR3 region has the DNA TGTGCCAGCAGCTTCAGCGGGCCTTACACCGGGGAGCTGTTTTTT.

This rearrangement joins TRBV10-3 to TRBJ2-5; tentatively, D is TRBD2 (5 bases). The germline CDR1 and CDR2 sequences are ENHRY and SYGVKD. The CDR3 totals 13 residues. V was cut by 2 bases and J by 9 bases, with 13 bases left in between. The CDR3 DNA follows: TGTGCCATCAGTGAGGTAGCTTCGGAGGCCCAGTACTTC. It translates to CAISEVASEAQYF.

This clone was detected a few times. The chain has TRBV2 and TRBJ2-7; maybe TRBD2 (6 bases). Germline V gene data show CDR1 as SNHLY and CDR2 as FYNNEI. V was pared by 11 bases and J by 0 bases, with 17 bases between. The length of the CDR3 is 14 residues. The CDR3 sequence: CALTVFGSSYEQYF. The CDR3 DNA reads TGTGCCCTGACGGTTTTCGGGAGCTCCTACGAGCAGTACTTC.

This clone was found a few times. The chain recombines TRBV10-3 with TRBJ1-5; the match to TRBD1 covers 11 bases. The CDR3 runs to 16 residues. Germline CDR1 ENHRY, CDR2 SYGVKD. Losses at the gene ends were 1 base for V and 6 bases for J; bases not matched to a gene: 5. CDR3 loop: CAISEWSGQGAQPQHF. CDR3 DNA: TGTGCCATCAGTGAGTGGAGTGGACAGGGGGCTCAGCCCCAGCATTTT.

Only one count was recorded for this clone. The junction departs from germline at one end; a sequencing error may be responsible. The chain recombines TRBV19 with TRBJ2-4, with 9 nucleotides matching TRBD2. Germline CDR1 reads LNHDA; CDR2 reads SQIVND (reference sequence). The length of the CDR3 is 16 residues. The DNA for the CDR3 is TGTGCCAGTAACGGCGGGCGGGAGGGCGTTGGCAACAGTCAGTACTTC. Translation: CASNGGREGVGNSQYF.

The rearrangement links TRBV11-3 to TRBJ2-7, with 12 bases identical to TRBD2. Trimming at V came to 5 bases and at J to 6 bases, leaving 5 bases not matched to a gene. The length of the CDR3 is 14 residues. Germline-derived CDR1 and CDR2 are SGHNT and YENEEA. The chain's CDR3 is CASSVTSGRTEQYF. CDR3 in DNA: TGTGCCAGCAGCGTCACTAGCGGGAGGACCGAGCAGTACTTC.

This chain links TRBV2 with TRBJ1-1; D not certain. The germline CDR1 and CDR2 sequences are SNHLY and FYNNEI. The CDR3 consists of 13 residues. Trimming removed 4 bases from V and 0 bases from J, with 6 bases in between. The CDR3 DNA follows: TGTGCCAGCAGTGGCGGATTGAACACTGAAGCTTTCTTT. Translating gives CASSGGLNTEAFF.

This clone was seen more than once but under ten times. This rearrangement joins TRBV5-1 to TRBJ2-7; no firm D call. The germline gives CDR1 SGHRS, CDR2 YFSETQ. Trimming cost V 3 bases and J 7 bases, with 8 bases left between them. This CDR3 contains 11 residues. Written as DNA, the CDR3 is TGCGCCAGCAGCTCCTTTCGGGAGCAGTACTTC. It translates to CASSSFREQYF.

The rearrangement uses TRBV7-9 and TRBJ1-4; 8 bases align to TRBD1. This CDR3 comprises 17 residues. CDR1 is SEHNR and CDR2 is FQNEAQ in the germline V gene (reference sequence). The V and J ends lost 4 bases and 8 bases, in that order; junction bases with no gene match: 15. The CDR3 here is CASSSPRGQATKEKLFF. The CDR3 DNA is TGTGCCAGCAGCTCACCGAGGGGACAGGCGACGAAAGAAAAACTGTTTTTT.

The CDR3, as DNA: TGTGCCAGCAGCCAAGTGGGGCCTGCGGCCTCGGAGACCCAGTACTTC. Translating it yields CASSQVGPAASETQYF. J is TRBJ2-5 and V is TRBV14; perhaps TRBD1 as D (5 bases). CDR3 size: 16 residues. Germline CDR1 SGHDN, CDR2 FVKESK. V was cut by 1 base and J by 5 bases, with 17 bases left in between.

This clone has more than one count but fewer than ten. This sequence joins TRBV28 and TRBJ1-1; a weak D match, TRBD1 (5 bases). Trimming left V 7 bases short and J 7 bases short, with 13 bases between. This CDR3 comprises 12 residues. The V gene's germline CDR1 is MDHEN and CDR2 SYDVKM. The CDR3 protein is CASIGTGREAFF. CDR3 DNA: TGTGCCAGCATCGGAACAGGACGTGAAGCTTTCTTT.

The chain uses TRBV16 and TRBJ2-6; 7 bases are shared with TRBD1. The CDR3 runs to 19 residues. V shed 4 bases and J 0 bases; nucleotides not matched to a gene: 12. Germline CDR1 and CDR2: KGHSY and FQNENV. The CDR3 loop is CASSPDRPLGGSGANVLTF. The DNA for the CDR3 is TGTGCCAGCAGCCCGGACAGGCCCTTAGGCGGCTCTGGGGCCAACGTCCTGACTTTC. The whole variable domain, filled in from reference TRBV16 and TRBJ2-6, reads GEEVAQTPKHLVRGEGQKAKLYCAPIKGHSYVFWYQQVLKNEFKFLISFQNENVFDETGMPKERFSAKCLPNSPCSLEIQATKLEDSAVYFCASSPDRPLGGSGANVLTFGAGSRLTVL.

A word on this clone: This specimen includes other DNA sequences encoding the same CDR3. CDR3 DNA sequence: TGTGCCAGCAGCGTTGGGCGGGACTACGAGCAGTACTTC. It codes for CASSVGRDYEQYF. The chain links TRBV9 to TRBJ2-7; possibly TRBD2 for D (6 bases). CDR3 length equals 13 residues. The V gene lost 2 bases and the J gene lost 3 bases, with 9 bases spanning the gap. Germline V CDR1 and CDR2: SGDLS, YYNGEE.

The rearrangement links TRBV5-1 to TRBJ1-1; TRBD1 aligns across 9 bases. The CDR3 has 12 residues. Germline CDR1 reads SGHRS; CDR2 reads YFSETQ. V lost 3 bases and J lost 10; bases outside the gene matches: 4. The CDR3 reads CASSSGTGRAFF. In DNA, the CDR3 is TGCGCCAGCAGCTCCGGGACAGGGAGAGCTTTCTTT.

This chain links TRBV6-5 with TRBJ2-5; 8 positions match TRBD2. The CDR3 is 14 residues long. J was trimmed by 6 bases and V by 6 bases; bases with no gene match: 9. CDR1 and CDR2 from the germline V gene are MNHEY and SVGAGI. Here the CDR3 reads CASRRSGSKKTQYF. In DNA form, the CDR3 reads TGTGCCAGCAGGAGGAGCGGGAGCAAAAAGACCCAGTACTTC.